A selection of T cell receptor beta chains follows, all from one sample in a study of cytomegalovirus exposure and HLA in healthy donors. The method was immunoSEQ multiplex PCR; TCRdb's version includes in-frame clones alone and lacks a portion of them. Among under 200,000 clones listed, 80% were seen once. Sequencing was done on a sample of PBMCs. These receptors all stem from a man aged 35-49 years in good health and CMV-seronegative. The CDR3 runs from the conserved cysteine through the conserved F or W. The D gene is left open where the match is weak. Clone sizes are given selectively: once, few, many, or a class where the clone is expanded.

cdr3_nt: TGTGCCAGCAGTTACCTGACAGGCACTGAAGCTTTCTTT
cdr3_aa: CASSYLTGTEAFF
v_call: TRBV6-5
d_call: NA
j_call: TRBJ1-1
clone_size: NA

cdr3_nt: TGTGCCTGTAGCCCAACCTCCTACGAGCAGTACTTC
cdr3_aa: CACSPTSYEQYF
v_call: TRBV30
d_call: NA
j_call: TRBJ2-7
clone_size: NA

cdr3_nt: TGTGCTAGTGGCCTCTCAGGGGTAGGCGAGCAGTACTTC
cdr3_aa: CASGLSGVGEQYF
v_call: TRBV12-5
d_call: NA
j_call: TRBJ2-7
clone_size: once

cdr3_nt: TGTGCCAGCTCACCCAGGGCAGGTGAAGCTTTCTTT
cdr3_aa: CASSPRAGEAFF
v_call: TRBV18
d_call: NA
j_call: TRBJ1-1
clone_size: NA

cdr3_nt: TGTGCCAGCAGTGAACGACATACCTACGAGCAGTACTTC
cdr3_aa: CASSERHTYEQYF
v_call: TRBV6-1
d_call: NA
j_call: TRBJ2-7
clone_size: NA

cdr3_nt: TGTGCCAGCAACATGGGCGGGGGGAGGGATGAAAAACTGTTTTTT
cdr3_aa: CASNMGGGRDEKLFF
v_call: TRBV6-1
d_call: NA
j_call: TRBJ1-4
clone_size: NA

cdr3_nt: TGCGCCAGCAGCCAAGATGCGGACAGGGATGGCTACACCTTC
cdr3_aa: CASSQDADRDGYTF
v_call: TRBV4-3
d_call: TRBD1
j_call: TRBJ1-2
clone_size: NA

cdr3_nt: TGTGCCAGCAGCTCAGGGGCTGGTGGCTACACCTTC
cdr3_aa: CASSSGAGGYTF
v_call: TRBV11-2
d_call: NA
j_call: TRBJ1-2
clone_size: NA

cdr3_nt: TGTGCCAGCAGTGAAATGGGACAGGGGAATGTGGATACGCAGTATTTT
cdr3_aa: CASSEMGQGNVDTQYF
v_call: TRBV6-1
d_call: TRBD1
j_call: TRBJ2-3
clone_size: NA

cdr3_nt: TGCGCCAGCAGCCCCGCCCGAGGGACAGATACGCAGTATTTT
cdr3_aa: CASSPARGTDTQYF
v_call: TRBV5-1
d_call: NA
j_call: TRBJ2-3
clone_size: NA

cdr3_nt: TGTGCTAGTGGCCGGACTAGCGGGAGGGCCGAGCAGTTCTTC
cdr3_aa: CASGRTSGRAEQFF
v_call: TRBV12-5
d_call: TRBD2
j_call: TRBJ2-1
clone_size: NA

cdr3_nt: TGTGCCAGCAGTCCCCGAAGACTAGCGGACAATGAGCAGTTCTTC
cdr3_aa: CASSPRRLADNEQFF
v_call: TRBV6-5
d_call: TRBD2
j_call: TRBJ2-1
clone_size: NA

cdr3_nt: TGTGCCAGCAGGACGGACAGGGGTAATGAAAAACTGTTTTTT
cdr3_aa: CASRTDRGNEKLFF
v_call: TRBV27
d_call: TRBD1
j_call: TRBJ1-4
clone_size: NA

cdr3_nt: TGTGCCTGGAGGCAGGGGGCGCTTGGGGCCAACGTCCTGACTTTC
cdr3_aa: CAWRQGALGANVLTF
v_call: TRBV30
d_call: TRBD1
j_call: TRBJ2-6
clone_size: NA

cdr3_nt: TGTGCCTGGAGTGTAGACATAGAATATCAGCCCCAGCATTTT
cdr3_aa: CAWSVDIEYQPQHF
v_call: TRBV30
d_call: NA
j_call: TRBJ1-5
clone_size: few

cdr3_nt: TGTGCCAGTAGTATAGGGACTAGCGGGAGCCGCGCAAATGAGCAGTTCTTC
cdr3_aa: CASSIGTSGSRANEQFF
v_call: TRBV19
d_call: TRBD2
j_call: TRBJ2-1
clone_size: NA

cdr3_nt: TGCGCCAGCAGCTTGGAGGGGGACTACAATGAGCAGTTCTTC
cdr3_aa: CASSLEGDYNEQFF
v_call: TRBV5-1
d_call: NA
j_call: TRBJ2-1
clone_size: NA

cdr3_nt: TGTGCCAGCAGCTCTTTAGCGGGAGGGGTTGGGGAGCAGTTCTTC
cdr3_aa: CASSSLAGGVGEQFF
v_call: TRBV5-6
d_call: TRBD2
j_call: TRBJ2-1
clone_size: NA

cdr3_nt: TGTGCCAGCGTTCGGGGATCTGAGGGCTACACCTTC
cdr3_aa: CASVRGSEGYTF
v_call: TRBV2
d_call: NA
j_call: TRBJ1-2
clone_size: NA

cdr3_nt: TGTGCCAGCAGTTACTCGGGTCAGGTCGGCTCCTACGAGCAGTACTTC
cdr3_aa: CASSYSGQVGSYEQYF
v_call: TRBV6-5
d_call: NA
j_call: TRBJ2-7
clone_size: NA

cdr3_nt: TGTGCCAGCATTGCGGGGTTTGGCAATCAGCCCCAGCATTTT
cdr3_aa: CASIAGFGNQPQHF
v_call: TRBV6-1
d_call: NA
j_call: TRBJ1-5
clone_size: NA

cdr3_nt: TGCGCCAGCAGTGAAGGGACTAGCGGGGTTAACGAGCAGTACTTC
cdr3_aa: CASSEGTSGVNEQYF
v_call: TRBV10-1
d_call: TRBD2
j_call: TRBJ2-7
clone_size: NA